Following are 13 T cell receptor beta chains from one sample sequenced in a study of blood T cell repertoires in COVID-19. The method was immunoSEQ multiplex PCR; TCRdb's version includes in-frame clones alone and lacks a portion of them. The sample shows about 250,000 clones, over 80% of them seen only once. The sample taken for sequencing was PBMCs or T cells enriched from blood (not recorded which). The receptor set was obtained from a woman in her 40s who had been exposed to COVID-19.

The chain is built from TRBV19 and TRBJ2-7, with D perhaps matching TRBD1 (6 bases). V dropped 9 bases and J dropped 5 bases, with 20 bases sitting between them. Per germline, CDR1 LNHDA and CDR2 SQIVND (reference sequence). CDR3 length: 14 residues. CDR3 in amino acids: CASGNMGAQDEQYF. The DNA of the CDR3 is TGTGCCAGCGGTAACATGGGGGCGCAGGACGAGCAGTACTTC.

The rearrangement joins TRBV7-8 to TRBJ2-5; 9 bases fit TRBD2. Germline V gene data show CDR1 as SGHVS and CDR2 as FQNEAQ. The CDR3 is 16 residues long. The V gene end was trimmed by 5 bases and the J gene end by 0 bases; junction bases not matched to a gene: 7. Written as DNA, the CDR3 is TGTGCCAGCAGCCCGCGACTAGCGGAGTACCAAGAGACCCAGTACTTC. Protein product: CASSPRLAEYQETQYF. The complete variable domain, with remaining parts taken from reference TRBV7-8 and TRBJ2-5, reads GAGVSQSPRYKVAKRGQDVALRCDPISGHVSLFWYQQALGQGPEFLTYFQNEAQLDKSGLPSDRFFAERPEGSVSTLKIQRTQQEDSAVYLCASSPRLAEYQETQYFGPGTRLLVL.

The rearrangement uses TRBV2 and TRBJ2-5; possibly TRBD2 for D (6 bases). CDR3 length equals 14 residues. The V gene lost 7 bases and the J gene lost 5 bases, with 17 bases spanning the gap. Per germline, CDR1 SNHLY and CDR2 FYNNEI. The CDR3 nucleotides are TGTGCCAGCATTCCGGAGGGAGGCTCTGAGACCCAGTACTTC. Residues: CASIPEGGSETQYF.

In nucleotides, the CDR3 is TGTGCCTGGGACTTTGAGGGAGCGGCTGAAGCTTTCTTT. Protein product: CAWDFEGAAEAFF. This rearrangement joins TRBV30 to TRBJ1-1; D is ambiguous. The CDR3 totals 13 residues. Germline V CDR1 and CDR2: GTSNPN, SVGIG (reference sequence). Trimming removed 5 bases at V and 6 bases at J, with 16 bases between.

In the case of this clone: The sample carries other DNA sequences with the same CDR3. The chain recombines TRBV4-3 with TRBJ1-5; D is unresolved. The CDR3 sequence is 14 residues long. The germline CDR1 and CDR2 sequences are LGHNA and YSLEER. The ends were cut back, 1 base at V and 4 bases at J, with 8 bases in the middle. The CDR3 nucleotides are TGCGCCAGCAGCCAAGGGCGGGGAAATCAGCCCCAGCATTTT. Translating it yields CASSQGRGNQPQHF.

The V call is TRBV4-1, the J call TRBJ1-6; possibly TRBD1 for D (6 bases). V dropped 3 bases and J dropped 5 bases, with 20 bases sitting between them. Germline-derived CDR1 and CDR2 are MGHRA and YSYEKL. The CDR3 sequence is 18 residues long. CDR3 loop: CASSQLFTGSTDNSPLHF. In DNA form, the CDR3 reads TGCGCCAGCAGCCAGCTCTTTACAGGGTCGACGGATAATTCACCCCTCCACTTT.

The genes are TRBV4-1 and TRBJ2-5; 8 nucleotides agree with TRBD1. V trimming: 4 bases; J trimming: 2 bases; junction bases outside the gene matches: 3. The CDR3 has 14 amino acids. Germline V gene lookup returns CDR1 MGHRA and CDR2 YSYEKL. CDR3 in amino acids: CASSLGTGQETQYF. In DNA form, the CDR3 reads TGCGCCAGCAGCCTAGGGACAGGACAAGAGACCCAGTACTTC.

This rearrangement joins TRBV7-8 to TRBJ2-1; 8 bases are a match to TRBD2. This CDR3 region has 19 residues. The germline V gene has CDR1 SGHVS and CDR2 FQNEAQ. With V trimmed by 5 bases and J by 9 bases, 24 bases remained unmatched. The CDR3 loop is CASSAKLGLAGNPRGEQFF. CDR3 nucleotides: TGTGCCAGCAGCGCAAAACTCGGTTTAGCGGGAAACCCACGAGGTGAGCAGTTCTTC.

This chain links TRBV11-3 with TRBJ2-2, with TRBD2 as a possible D gene (5 bases). V dropped 4 bases and J dropped 5 bases, with 11 bases sitting between them. The CDR3 has 14 residues. CDR1 is SGHNT and CDR2 is YENEEA in the germline V gene. The CDR3 DNA sequence: TGTGCCAGCAGCTCGTTCTCGGGGACCGGGGAGCTGTTTTTT. Its translation: CASSSFSGTGELFF.

This sequence joins TRBV19 and TRBJ1-5, with D perhaps TRBD1 (6 bases). CDR3 length equals 14 residues. The V gene lost 2 bases and the J gene lost 4 bases, with 9 bases spanning the gap. CDR1 and CDR2 from the germline V gene are LNHDA and SQIVND (reference sequence). CDR3 region: CASSILGQNQPQHF. DNA of the CDR3: TGTGCCAGTAGTATATTAGGACAGAATCAGCCCCAGCATTTT. Based on the CDR3 plus reference TRBV19 and TRBJ1-5, the full variable domain is DGGITQSPKYLFRKEGQNVTLSCEQNLNHDAMYWYRQDPGQGLRLIYYSQIVNDFQKGDIAEGYSVSREKKESFPLTVTSAQKNPTAFYLCASSILGQNQPQHFGDGTRLSIL.

The rearrangement uses TRBV7-9 and TRBJ2-1; D is perhaps TRBD2 (6 bases). The CDR3 loop spans 16 amino acids. Germline V gene sequence: CDR1 SEHNR, CDR2 FQNEAQ (reference sequence). V was shortened by 5 bases and J by 6 bases, with 20 bases between the two germline ends. DNA of the CDR3: TGTGCCAGCAGCCCTGGCCGGGAGCGGCGGGGCAATGAGCAGTTCTTC. The encoded protein is CASSPGRERRGNEQFF.

The rearrangement links TRBV27 to TRBJ2-1; TRBD2 aligns across 8 bases. CDR1 is MNHEY and CDR2 is SMNVEV in the germline V gene (reference sequence). J was trimmed by 4 bases and V by 5 bases; bases with no gene match: 10. This CDR3 is built from 16 residues. The CDR3 loop reads CASSPSAGGIYNEQFF. Here the CDR3 DNA reads TGTGCCAGCAGTCCCTCCGCGGGGGGCATTTACAATGAGCAGTTCTTC.

The rearrangement uses TRBV11-2 and TRBJ2-4, with 9 nucleotides matching TRBD1. The CDR3 runs to 15 residues. The V gene's germline CDR1 is SGHAT and CDR2 FQNNGV. The ends lost 8 bases at V and 4 bases at J; junction bases unmatched: 9. The DNA for the CDR3 is TGTGCCAGCGGACCGGGACAGGGTCTAAAAAACATTCAGTACTTC. Its translation: CASGPGQGLKNIQYF.